This T cell receptor beta chain came from a study of beta chain features in type 1 diabetes (dated by TCRdb to 2017 to 2018). Study-level background: Patients and healthy donors did not differ in mean age, gender distribution, total cell number or subset yield. A total of 90 million to 140 million sorted cells were examined across all samples, and RNA yield correlated strongly with the number of cells per subset. The study compared TCRB repertoires of sorted circulating CD4+ T cell subsets between recently diagnosed type 1 diabetes patients and matched healthy donors. Naive and central memory subsets were obtained from all 30 or so donors, but regulatory and stem cell-like memory subsets were isolated from only 8 patients and about eight healthy donors.

All of the isolated RNA was reverse transcribed with the High Capacity cDNA Reverse Transcription Kit, so expressed TCRB transcripts were sequenced. Deep immunoSEQ sequencing was applied to naive, central memory and regulatory T cell samples, giving an average of about 3.4 million total reads per sample. Sorted cells were lysed in RLT buffer, and RNA was extracted using DNase-treated RNeasy Micro or Mini kits according to cell number. To prevent cross-contamination, every cell subset was processed on its own, while patient and healthy donor samples were processed together. The immunoSEQ multiplex PCR was used to amplify TCRB sequences from cDNA, yielding 87-bp fragments that span the CDR3 region. Sequencing of the amplicons was performed on the Illumina HiSeq platform. In the source study's methods: PCR bias was corrected computationally using synthetic template baselines, and reads within Hamming distance 2 were collapsed, with unmergeable singletons discarded. Reads were aligned to IMGT to assign V, D and J genes, CDR3 length, and insertions or deletions at six rearrangement sites. Within each subset, clonotype counts were normalized to the number of sorted cells before true diversity and Gini coefficients were calculated with the tcR R package. Repertoire sharing was quantified using the overlap coefficient calculated on TCRB nucleotide sequences. TCRdb stores this immuneACCESS table with in-frame sequences only. Part of the clones is absent; in the studies checked, under half of the shortfall reflects unresolved V genes, and no reason is known for the rest. V and J calls and clone size come straight from that table; D and trimming were deduced from the DNA. This sample is represented by approximately 170,000 clones; 6.5% to 8.5% of them were singletons. Together, the top ten hold under 0.55% of the sample.

As encoded in the germline V gene (reference sequence), CDR1 is GTSNPN while CDR2 is SVGIG. The CDR3, from cysteine to phenylalanine, totals 12 residues. Only the CDR3 portion is preserved as DNA: 36 bases, with reading frame beginning at the first base. V is shortened by 8 bases, J by 4 bases, and the region joining them spans 15 bases. A single peripheral blood draw of around 100 mL on average was collected from each donor into heparinised tubes. Using a panel that included CD45RO, CCR7, CD25, CD127, CD95 and CD27, naive, central memory, regulatory and stem cell-like memory CD4+ T cells were sorted on a BD FACSAria II. A purity above 98% was achieved for all sorted populations. PBMCs were separated immediately by Lymphoprep density gradient centrifugation and were stained directly, without being cultured. Samples were stained and sorted in pairs, with one healthy donor and one patient per experiment, so that batch effects were minimized.

General conclusions and limits of the study: Naive, central memory and regulatory TCRB repertoires appeared more similar among patients than among healthy donors. Shorter templates might be favored by PCR, yet because patient and control samples were amplified and corrected together, any such skew would affect both groups equally. Only small numbers of individuals were included in the HLA sub-analyses, which left unresolved whether HLA type had any influence on TCRB rearrangement. At VDJ recombination sites, type 1 diabetes patients had fewer insertions and more deleted nucleotides, which implies abnormalities in thymic rearrangement. Sequencing cDNA rather than genomic DNA could over-represent highly expressing activated cells, although activation and CD3 levels did not differ between groups. In all four CD4+ subsets, TCRB CDR3 length was moderately but significantly shorter in type 1 diabetes patients.

Details on this clone: The antigen it recognizes is unknown. One base away there is no much larger clone; base qualities are not given.

The chain was built from TRBV30 and TRBJ2-7; the D gene may be TRBD1 or TRBD2, since each aligns over 5 bases. Sequenced sample: central memory CD4+ T cells from blood. The receptor was isolated from a man younger than 35 with type 1 diabetes. At the DNA level, the sequence is TGTGCCGGGACCGACAAGGTATACGAGCAGTACTTC. Its protein reads: CAGTDKVYEQYF. With the portions outside the CDR3 filled from the reference TRBV30 and TRBJ2-7 genes, the complete variable region becomes SQTIHQWPATLVQPVGSPLSLECTVEGTSNPNLYWYRQAAGRGLQLLFYSVGIGQISSEVPQNLSASRPQDRQFILSSKKLLLSDSGFYLCAGTDKVYEQYFGPGTRLTVT.